This T cell receptor beta chain was sequenced for a study of T-cell memory formation after mild COVID-19. Study-level results: Those CD4+ clones that contracted were mainly in CM and EM (CD8+ ones in EMRA). A balance of CD4 and CD8 characterized clones contracting day 15 to 85, whereas later expanders leaned CD4+.

Each CDR3 protein gets one entry after TCRdb re-called the 5' RACE reads with MiXCR. The table has hundreds of thousands of distinct CDR3 sequences, about a fifth seen once. In the case of this clonotype: As yet, its antigen is unknown.

The CDR3 consists of 13 residues. Germline-derived CDR1 and CDR2 are MNHEY and SVGAGI. V lost 6 bases and J lost 6; bases outside the gene matches: 6. The receptor was derived from an adult woman who had mild COVID-19 (a few samples of this study predate the infection). Cell type and time point are not known. The V gene is TRBV6-5, the J gene TRBJ1-2; the match to TRBD1 covers 8 bases. Sequencing used PBMCs or a T cell subset sorted from them (not recorded which). The CDR3 is CASRDRALDGYTF. The CDR3 DNA sequence: TGTGCCAGCAGGGACAGGGCGCTGGATGGCTACACCTTC.